This T cell receptor beta chain comes out of a study of blood T cell repertoires in COVID-19. At the level of the study: Acute-phase and convalescent COVID-19 samples originated in the United States, Italy and Spain. The analysed material was cDNA or gDNA that came from T cells, B-cell-depleted T cells, or PBMCs.

The CDR3 extends over 16 amino acids. V shed 1 base, J shed 6 bases, and the junction held 9 bases outside the gene matches. Per the germline V gene, CDR1 is SGHVS and CDR2 is FNYEAQ. The authors' processing: Using reference gene primer amplification, nucleated cell counts were estimated. TCRdb's table, derived via immunoSEQ multiplex PCR, lists solely in-frame clones and lacks some. The V and J calls and clone size are taken from that table; D and trimming were inferred from the DNA. This table holds more than 95,000 clones, around nine tenths found once. This chain uses TRBV7-6 with TRBJ2-7; 10 bases match TRBD2. Input material: peripheral blood. The clonotype comes from a woman of 80 years or more with acute or convalescent COVID-19. The CDR3 here is CASSLESSGGSGEQYF. The CDR3 region has the DNA TGTGCCAGCAGCTTAGAGTCTAGCGGGGGTTCGGGCGAGCAGTACTTC.